Below are 5 T cell receptor beta chains sequenced from a single sample in a study of cytomegalovirus exposure and HLA in healthy donors. It was with 60 Vbeta and 13 Jbeta primers that the PCR ran. Assay: immunoSEQ multiplex PCR; the TCRdb copy retains only in-frame clones and omits some. There are 130,000 to 150,000 clones in the sample; approximately 79% occur only once, and more than 0.85% lies in the top ten. The sample taken for sequencing was PBMCs. Every receptor here comes from a man aged 18 to 35 in good health and CMV-seronegative.

The chain is built from TRBV7-2 and TRBJ2-5, with 9 bases that match TRBD2. The V segment lost 5 bases and the J segment 3 bases; nucleotides outside the gene matches: 7. Germline V gives CDR1 SGHTA, CDR2 FQGNSA. The CDR3 runs to 15 residues. The CDR3, as DNA: TGTGCCAGCAGCCTCCGAGCGGGGGGAGAAGAGACCCAGTACTTC. It specifies CASSLRAGGEETQYF.

The chain combines TRBV5-4 with TRBJ1-2, with D tentatively TRBD1 (6 bases). The V end lost 8 bases, the J end lost 4 bases, and 18 bases lay between the germline ends. The CDR3 has 14 residues. Germline CDR1 reads SGHNT; CDR2 reads YYREEE (reference sequence). CDR3 residues: CASGTILGVYGYTF. In DNA form, the CDR3 reads TGTGCCAGTGGGACAATACTAGGGGTCTATGGCTACACCTTC.

The J gene is TRBJ2-7, the V gene TRBV4-3; weak D call: TRBD2 (5 bases). Germline CDR1 is LGHNA and CDR2 is YSLEER. Trimming left V 1 base short and J 0 bases short, with 13 bases between. The CDR3 contains 16 residues. DNA of the CDR3: TGCGCCAGCAGCCAAGTGGCAGCGGATCCCTCCTACGAGCAGTACTTC. It codes for CASSQVAADPSYEQYF.

DNA of the CDR3: TGCGCCAGCAGCTTGGGGACAGGGATACTTCAAGAGACCCAGTACTTC. It yields the protein CASSLGTGILQETQYF. This chain links TRBV5-1 with TRBJ2-5; 8 bases line up with TRBD1. Germline assignment: CDR1 SGHRS and CDR2 YFSETQ. This CDR3 is 16 amino acids long. The trim removed 0 bases at V and 2 bases at J, leaving 6 bases unmatched.

The chain is built from TRBV9 and TRBJ2-1; 7 nucleotides line up with TRBD1. Germline V gene sequence: CDR1 SGDLS, CDR2 YYNGEE. The CDR3 runs 15 residues. V lost 1 base and J lost 2; bases outside the gene matches: 3. The CDR3 nucleotides are TGTGCCAGCAGCGTAACAGGGGACCCCTACAATGAGCAGTTCTTC. It is translated as CASSVTGDPYNEQFF.